The rows below give T cell receptor beta chains drawn from one sample of a study of Ad26.COV2.S vaccination and SARS-CoV-2 variants. TCRdb keeps only in-frame clones here, not all; method: immunoSEQ multiplex PCR. The sample yields about 350,000 clones, 80% to 90% seen once. The material was peripheral blood, obtained in a trial of Ad26.COV2.S vaccine versus placebo. The source is a person between 18 and 65 years old who received the Ad26.COV2.S COVID-19 vaccine or a placebo. Each CDR3 is given with its conserved first and last residue. D genes are given only for firm matches. The size entry is marked missing in some rows and otherwise reads once, few, many or a size class.

V gene	D gene	J gene	clone size	CDR3 DNA	CDR3 protein
TRBV3-1/TRBV3-2	.	TRBJ2-5	.	TGTGCCAGCAGCCAAGGGCTCAGGACAGTGATCCAAGAGACCCAGTACTTC	CASSQGLRTVIQETQYF
TRBV18	TRBD1	TRBJ1-4	once	TGTGCCAGCTCACCCGACAGGGTGGTTGAAAAACTGTTTTTT	CASSPDRVVEKLFF
TRBV7-2	.	TRBJ1-6	.	TGTGCCAGCAGCTCGAGGGGGGGCGGAAACTATAATTCACCCCTCCACTTT	CASSSRGGGNYNSPLHF
TRBV19	.	TRBJ2-5	.	TGTGCCAGTAGTATCCCGGGCGGGACAGACAGACAAGAGACCCAGTACTTC	CASSIPGGTDRQETQYF
TRBV2	TRBD2	TRBJ2-3	.	TGTGCCAGCAGGGGTAGCGGGGGGGCCCAATTAGATACGCAGTATTTT	CASRGSGGAQLDTQYF
TRBV6-2/TRBV6-3	.	TRBJ2-7	.	TGTGCCAGCAGCCCAACAGGGACCTACGAGCAGTACTTC	CASSPTGTYEQYF
TRBV5-1	.	TRBJ1-5	.	TGCGCCAGCAGCTTGCAAACAGGCGGCAATCAGCCCCAGCATTTT	CASSLQTGGNQPQHF
TRBV7-2	.	TRBJ2-6	.	TGTGCCAGCAGAGCCGGGAAGGGTAACTCTGGGGCCAACGTCCTGACTTTC	CASRAGKGNSGANVLTF
TRBV18	TRBD1	TRBJ2-6	.	TGTGCCAGCTCATCAGGGGGCTCGTACATCTCTGGGGCCAACGTCCTGACTTTC	CASSSGGSYISGANVLTF
TRBV28	TRBD1	TRBJ2-2	once	TGCGCCAGCAGTCTCCCCTCCTGGACAGGGGGTACCGGGGAGCTGTTTTTT	CASSLPSWTGGTGELFF
TRBV3-1/TRBV3-2	TRBD1	TRBJ1-2	once	TGTGCCAGCAGCCATATAGCGGACAGGGCCTATGGCTACACCTTC	CASSHIADRAYGYTF
TRBV7-8	.	TRBJ1-1	.	TGTGCCAGCAGCTCCTTGACAGGGAACACTGAAGCTTTCTTT	CASSSLTGNTEAFF
TRBV11-1	TRBD2	TRBJ2-7	.	TGTGCCAGCAGCTCTTCCCAGCGGGAGGGCCAATACGAGCAGTACTTC	CASSSSQREGQYEQYF
TRBV7-9	.	TRBJ2-3	.	TGTGCCAGCAGCCCACTAGGGATAGAGGACACAGATACGCAGTATTTT	CASSPLGIEDTDTQYF
TRBV7-8	.	TRBJ2-7	few	TGTGCCAGCAGCTTAGAAGGGGGTCGAGGCGAGCAGTACTTC	CASSLEGGRGEQYF
TRBV7-4	TRBD1	TRBJ1-1	.	TGTGCCAGCAGCTGTTGCCTTCCTACAGGGGTCGGCACTGAAGCTTTCTTT	CASSCCLPTGVGTEAFF
TRBV5-4	.	TRBJ1-2	.	TGTGCCAGCAGCTTGCGGGGAGGAGGCTATGGCTACACCTTC	CASSLRGGGYGYTF
TRBV19	.	TRBJ1-1	few	TGTGCCAGTAATCTAATGGCGGCAGGGAACACTGAAGCTTTCTTT	CASNLMAAGNTEAFF
TRBV7-2	TRBD1	TRBJ1-1	.	TGTGCCAGCAGCTTAGAACCGCACAGGGGCCCTGCCACTGAAGCTTTCTTT	CASSLEPHRGPATEAFF
TRBV5-1	.	TRBJ1-4	.	TGCGCCAGCAGCTTGGAAGTCAGGACTGCAACTAATGAAAAACTGTTTTTT	CASSLEVRTATNEKLFF
TRBV5-6	TRBD1	TRBJ1-2	.	TGTGCCAGCAGGGGACAGGGATATGGCTACACCTTC	CASRGQGYGYTF
TRBV18	TRBD1	TRBJ2-7	.	TGTGCCAGCTCACCAAACAGGGGAGACTACGAGCAGTACTTC	CASSPNRGDYEQYF
TRBV19	.	TRBJ1-5	.	TGTGCCAGTAGTATTTCCGGGGCCGATTATAGCAATCAGCCCCAGCATTTT	CASSISGADYSNQPQHF
TRBV11-2	.	TRBJ2-2	once	TGTGCCAGCAGCACGCTCCGGGTTTGGACCGGGGAGCTGTTTTTT	CASSTLRVWTGELFF
TRBV5-1	TRBD2	TRBJ2-1	.	TGCGCCAGCAGAACTAGCGGGAGCAATGAGCAGTTCTTC	CASRTSGSNEQFF
TRBV9	TRBD1	TRBJ2-7	.	TGTGCCAGCAGCGCCGGGACAGGGGGCGAGGAGCAGTACTTC	CASSAGTGGEEQYF
TRBV28	.	TRBJ2-1	.	TGTGCCAGCCAGGGTCAGGGGAATCGTGAGCAGTTCTTC	CASQGQGNREQFF
TRBV7-9	TRBD1	TRBJ1-1	.	TGTGCCAGCAGCTTAGCAGGGACAGGGGCGATAGAGGCTTTCTTT	CASSLAGTGAIEAFF
TRBV19	TRBD1	TRBJ1-6	.	TGTGCCAGTAGCGGGACAGGGGGAGATTCACCCCTCCACTTT	CASSGTGGDSPLHF
TRBV4-2	.	TRBJ1-3	.	TGTGCCAGCAGCCAAGATCTGCCGAGCTCTGGAAACACCATATATTTT	CASSQDLPSSGNTIYF
TRBV15	.	TRBJ2-3	few	TGTGCCACCAGCAGTGGGACGCTTGGCACAGATACGCAGTATTTT	CATSSGTLGTDTQYF
TRBV5-4	.	TRBJ2-7	.	TGTGCCAGCAGCACGGACAGCTCCTACGAGCAGTACTTC	CASSTDSSYEQYF
TRBV5-4	.	TRBJ1-5	.	TGTGCCAGCAGCTTGGCTGGGGAGGCACAGCCCCAGCATTTT	CASSLAGEAQPQHF
TRBV7-9	.	TRBJ2-5	.	TGTGCCAGCAGCTCCATAGCGGCCGGCCAAGAGACCCAGTACTTC	CASSSIAAGQETQYF
TRBV7-9	.	TRBJ1-2	.	TGTGCCAGCAGCAAAGGGGGGGTTTTCGGCTACACCTTC	CASSKGGVFGYTF
TRBV18	.	TRBJ2-3	.	TGTGCCAGCTCATGGTTCCAACATACGCAGTATTTT	CASSWFQHTQYF
TRBV7-2	TRBD1	TRBJ2-7	.	TGTGCCAGCAGCCCCTCGGCCAGGGACAGGGTACCCTACGAGCAGTACTTC	CASSPSARDRVPYEQYF
TRBV7-2	TRBD2	TRBJ2-1	.	TGTGCCAGCAGCTTGCAGCGGGAGGGAAAGTTCTTC	CASSLQREGKFF
TRBV24-1	TRBD1	TRBJ2-2	.	TGTGCCACCAGTGATTTGTCCGGGACAGTGAACACCGGGGAGCTGTTTTTT	CATSDLSGTVNTGELFF
TRBV24-1	TRBD2	TRBJ2-3	.	TGTGCCACCAGTGGTAGCGGGGGGGCTCGAAGCACAGATACGCAGTATTTT	CATSGSGGARSTDTQYF
TRBV5-1	.	TRBJ1-2	.	TGCGCCAGCAGCTTTGAGGGCAGCTACACCTTC	CASSFEGSYTF
TRBV19	.	TRBJ2-1	.	TGTGCCAGTAGTAGGGGGGAGCTATACAATGAGCAGTTCTTC	CASSRGELYNEQFF
TRBV9	TRBD2	TRBJ2-5	once	TGTGCCAGCAGCCTAAACGGACTAGCGGGGATGGAGACCCAGTACTTC	CASSLNGLAGMETQYF
TRBV7-2	.	TRBJ1-2	.	TGTGCCAGCAGCTTAGACCGGGAAGATGGCTACACCTTC	CASSLDREDGYTF
TRBV6-5	.	TRBJ1-4	.	TGTGCCAGCAGTAAACACAGGGTTCAACTGTTTTTT	CASSKHRVQLFF
TRBV19	TRBD1	TRBJ1-4	.	TGTGCCAGTAGTATTGGGCTGACAGGGAGTAATGAAAAACTGTTTTTT	CASSIGLTGSNEKLFF
TRBV7-2	.	TRBJ2-2	.	TGTGCCAGCAGCCCACTTCAGGGGGAGCTGTTTTTT	CASSPLQGELFF
TRBV29-1	TRBD2	TRBJ2-1	once	TGCAGCGCCTGGGCTAGCGGAAAGGTGAGTGAGCAGTTCTTC	CSAWASGKVSEQFF
TRBV6-1	.	TRBJ2-7	.	TGTGCCAGCAGCCCCCGCGTGAACTCCTACGAGCAGTACTTC	CASSPRVNSYEQYF
TRBV27	.	TRBJ1-6	.	TGTGCCAGCAGGTTGACGATGCTGGGTGGTAATTCACCCCTCCACTTT	CASRLTMLGGNSPLHF
TRBV5-6	.	TRBJ1-3	.	TGTGCCAGCAGCTTGACCGACGCAATGATCTCTGGAAACACCATATATTTT	CASSLTDAMISGNTIYF
TRBV30	.	TRBJ1-6	few	TGTGCCTGGAGTCGAACAGGGTCGGGTTCACCCCTCCACTTT	CAWSRTGSGSPLHF
TRBV7-2	TRBD2	TRBJ2-7	.	TGTGCCAGCAGCTTAGGGCCCGCGGGACTAGCGGTTACCTACGAGCAGTACTTC	CASSLGPAGLAVTYEQYF
TRBV6-6	.	TRBJ1-1	.	TGTGCCAGCAGTTACCCCATGGGAGTTGGTGAAGCTTTCTTT	CASSYPMGVGEAFF
TRBV5-4	.	TRBJ2-5	.	TGTGCCAGCAGCGTAGGGGGGGCCCAAGAGACCCAGTACTTC	CASSVGGAQETQYF
TRBV6-4	.	TRBJ2-1	few	TGTGCCAGCAGTGACAGGCCACCCTACAATGAGCAGTTCTTC	CASSDRPPYNEQFF
TRBV10-3	.	TRBJ2-1	.	TGTGCCATCAGTGAGACGGACACTTACAATGAGCAGTTCTTC	CAISETDTYNEQFF
TRBV7-9	.	TRBJ2-1	once	TGTGCCAGCAGCTTAGAAGGGACAAGATATGAGCAGTTCTTC	CASSLEGTRYEQFF